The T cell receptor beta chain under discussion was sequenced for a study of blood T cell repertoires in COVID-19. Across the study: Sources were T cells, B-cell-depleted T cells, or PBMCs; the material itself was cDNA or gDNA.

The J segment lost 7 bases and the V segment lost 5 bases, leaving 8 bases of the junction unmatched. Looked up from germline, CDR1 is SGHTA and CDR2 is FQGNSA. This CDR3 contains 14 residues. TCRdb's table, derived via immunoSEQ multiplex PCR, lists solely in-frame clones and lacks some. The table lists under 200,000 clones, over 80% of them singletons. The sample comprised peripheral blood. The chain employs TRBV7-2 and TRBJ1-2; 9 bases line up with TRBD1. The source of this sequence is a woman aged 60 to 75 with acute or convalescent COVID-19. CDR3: CASSRRQGESGYTF. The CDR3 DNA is TGTGCCAGCAGCCGCCGACAGGGGGAGAGTGGCTACACCTTC.